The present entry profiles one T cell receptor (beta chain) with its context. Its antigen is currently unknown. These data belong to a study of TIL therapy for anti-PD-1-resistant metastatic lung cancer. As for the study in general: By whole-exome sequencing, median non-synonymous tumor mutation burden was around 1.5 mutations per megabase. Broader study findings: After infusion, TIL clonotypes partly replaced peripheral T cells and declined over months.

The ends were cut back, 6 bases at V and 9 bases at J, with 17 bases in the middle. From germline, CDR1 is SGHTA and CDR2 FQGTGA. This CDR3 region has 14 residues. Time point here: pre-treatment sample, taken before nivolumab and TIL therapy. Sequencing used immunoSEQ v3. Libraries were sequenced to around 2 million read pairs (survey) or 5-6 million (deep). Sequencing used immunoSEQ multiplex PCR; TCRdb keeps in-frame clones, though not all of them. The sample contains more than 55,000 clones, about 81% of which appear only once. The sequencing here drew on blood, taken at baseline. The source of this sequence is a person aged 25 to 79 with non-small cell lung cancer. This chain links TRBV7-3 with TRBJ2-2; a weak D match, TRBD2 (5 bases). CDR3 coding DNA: TGTGCCAGCAGGTCGACCGGAGGCCACCGGGAGCTGTTTTTT. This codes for CASRSTGGHRELFF.